Listed below are T cell receptor beta chains from one sample, sequenced in a study of T cells after somatic rescue of genetic block. Clones were read by immunoSEQ multiplex PCR, and TCRdb kept only the in-frame ones, dropping some. Of 110,000 or so clones in the sample, 75% to 95% were seen once. Sequencing was done on a sample of peripheral blood mononuclear cells (PBMCs). The receptors here all came from a woman aged 18-35 years. Each CDR3 is given without its conserved first and last residue. A D gene is named only where the DNA matches it firmly. The size field is filled for only some rows; it gives once, few, many or a size class.

size	V	D	J	CDR3
NA	TRBV5-1	TRBD1	TRBJ1-4	ASSREPQGADEKLF
NA	TRBV10-3	TRBD1	TRBJ2-3	AISASTGESDTQY
NA	TRBV30	TRBD2	TRBJ2-5	AWRTSGGLETQY
NA	TRBV7-2	NA	TRBJ1-1	ASSLNRPSNTEAF
NA	TRBV6-5	NA	TRBJ2-5	ASSYWAGSVGTQY
NA	TRBV2	TRBD1	TRBJ1-5	ASRGQGNQPQH
once	TRBV5-1	TRBD1	TRBJ1-5	ASSSGTGGNQPQH
once	TRBV28	NA	TRBJ2-7	ASRRKSYEQY
NA	TRBV7-8	NA	TRBJ2-5	ASLRGHGETQY
NA	TRBV6-1	NA	TRBJ1-5	ASRRRESNQPQH
NA	TRBV6-1	TRBD1	TRBJ1-2	ASSEQGARGYT
NA	TRBV19	NA	TRBJ1-3	ASSLPKQPGNTIY
NA	TRBV30	NA	TRBJ1-2	AWSVEGGYT
NA	TRBV27	NA	TRBJ1-4	ASSLGRFNEKLF
NA	TRBV6-1	TRBD2	TRBJ2-7	ASRSLAGGPYGQY
NA	TRBV7-2	NA	TRBJ2-5	ASSPAVQETQY
NA	TRBV5-1	NA	TRBJ1-3	ASTHYRESSGNTIY
NA	TRBV20-1	NA	TRBJ2-5	SAGRRETQY
NA	TRBV29-1	NA	TRBJ2-1	SVQTGWAEQF
NA	TRBV18	NA	TRBJ2-7	ASSEGILREQY
NA	TRBV28	NA	TRBJ1-5	ASSLTVPSGPTSNQPQH
NA	TRBV2	NA	TRBJ1-1	ASSGALEAF
NA	TRBV2	NA	TRBJ2-3	ASRPIVTDTQY
NA	TRBV18	TRBD1	TRBJ1-2	ASSPGQGNGYT
NA	TRBV11-2	TRBD1	TRBJ1-2	ASSTGQGVSVYGYT
NA	TRBV4-1	TRBD1	TRBJ1-2	ASSQLGGFIGGYT